The 3 T cell receptor beta chains below come from one sample, sequenced in a study of blood T cell repertoires in COVID-19. TCRdb's table, derived via immunoSEQ multiplex PCR, lists solely in-frame clones and lacks some. This table holds about 110,000 clones, roughly 80% found once. Material: peripheral blood. The receptors were gathered from a human donor in a cohort sampled during active COVID-19.

The chain combines TRBV2 with TRBJ2-3; D is ambiguous. The V end was cut by 10 bases, the J end by 4 bases, with 15 bases between. Germline loops: CDR1 SNHLY, CDR2 FYNNEI. The CDR3 runs 13 residues. This CDR3 is CATRGPGPDTQYF. The CDR3 bases are TGTGCCACTCGAGGCCCCGGCCCAGATACGCAGTATTTT. Full variable domain (rest looked up from reference TRBV2 and TRBJ2-3): EPEVTQTPSHQVTQMGQEVILRCVPISNHLYFYWYRQILGQKVEFLVSFYNNEISEKSEIFDDQFSVERPDGSNFTLKIRSTKLEDSAMYFCATRGPGPDTQYFGPGTRLTVL.

V and J are TRBV25-1 and TRBJ2-1; TRBD2 matches 7 bases. The CDR3 spans 17 residues. Losses at the gene ends were 7 bases for V and 4 bases for J; bases not matched to a gene: 16. Germline CDR1 is MGHDK and CDR2 is SYGVNS. CDR3 in DNA: TGTGCCAGCAAAATAATAGCGCCGGGACTATCATACAATGAGCAGTTCTTC. It yields the protein CASKIIAPGLSYNEQFF.

This sequence joins TRBV7-2 and TRBJ2-5; D not resolved. Looked up from germline, CDR1 is SGHTA and CDR2 is FQGNSA. Trimming took 2 bases from V and 3 from J, leaving 7 bases between them. CDR3 length: 13 amino acids. The CDR3 loop is CASSLWQEETQYF. The CDR3 DNA sequence: TGTGCCAGCAGCTTATGGCAGGAAGAGACCCAGTACTTC.